The clone carrying this T cell receptor beta chain came up a few times. Its specificity is not known. The same CDR3 also results from other DNA sequences found in this sample. Sequencing was performed with immunoSEQ multiplex PCR; in TCRdb, only in-frame clones are kept and a portion is missing. The profile covers about 150,000 clones, with 88% appearing a single time and 5% to 6.5% taken by the ten largest. Germline CDR1 is SGHRS and CDR2 is YFSETQ. The V and J ends lost 0 bases and 2 bases respectively, with 9 bases between them. The CDR3 is made up of 14 amino acids. The sample originates from a study of T cell responses to AZD1222 COVID-19 vaccine. Notes on the study in general: The study found vaccine-associated CD4 TCRs spanning spike, dominant at 160-218 and 743-854. An increase in Spike-specific TCR breadth and depth was observed after two AZD1222 doses. Among the donors, most were white British and more were female, and clonal diversity was possibly underestimated.

The source is an adult who received the MenACWY meningococcal vaccine as a control. The sequencing here drew on peripheral blood, taken 28 days after the second dose of the MenACWY control vaccine. This chain uses TRBV5-1 with TRBJ2-7; no clear D gene. The CDR3 region is CASSLDGLPYEQYF. CDR3 DNA: TGCGCCAGCAGCTTGGACGGATTGCCCTACGAGCAGTACTTC.